Listed below are T cell receptor beta chains from one sample, sequenced in a study of CD8 T cells in ankylosing spondylitis. One entry per CDR3 protein results from TCRdb running MiXCR on the 5' RACE reads. The profile shows 40,000 to 50,000 distinct CDR3 sequences, roughly 2.5% of them singletons. Material: blood, either unsorted or a sorted T cell fraction (not recorded which). The receptor source for this set is a male donor with ankylosing spondylitis or in good health (not recorded which). CDR3s include the opening cysteine and the closing phenylalanine or tryptophan. Fields, in order: J gene, V gene, D gene, clone size, CDR3 protein, CDR3 DNA. A D gene is named only where the DNA matches it firmly. Rows give clone size only sometimes, using once, few, many, or a class for an expanded clone.

j_gene: TRBJ2-7; v_gene: TRBV9; d_gene: -; abundance: many; CDR3aa: CASSVGPGIGSYEQYF; CDR3nt: TGTGCCAGCAGCGTAGGCCCCGGGATAGGGTCCTACGAGCAGTACTTC
j_gene: TRBJ1-3; v_gene: TRBV9; d_gene: -; abundance: many; CDR3aa: CASSATGRSGNTIYF; CDR3nt: TGTGCCAGCAGCGCTACAGGGCGCTCTGGAAACACCATATATTTT
j_gene: TRBJ2-5; v_gene: TRBV9; d_gene: TRBD2; abundance: many; CDR3aa: CASSVDWTSGETQYF; CDR3nt: TGTGCCAGCAGCGTAGACTGGACTAGCGGGGAGACCCAGTACTTC
j_gene: TRBJ2-5; v_gene: TRBV9; d_gene: TRBD1; abundance: many; CDR3aa: CASSVGTGGQETQYF; CDR3nt: TGTGCCAGCAGCGTCGGGACAGGGGGACAAGAGACCCAGTACTTC
j_gene: TRBJ2-2; v_gene: TRBV9; d_gene: -; abundance: many; CDR3aa: CASSARGGVLTGELFF; CDR3nt: TGTGCCAGCAGCGCCCGTGGAGGAGTTCTGACCGGGGAGCTGTTTTTT
j_gene: TRBJ2-5; v_gene: TRBV9; d_gene: TRBD2; abundance: many; CDR3aa: CASSSTGGGQETQYF; CDR3nt: TGTGCCAGCAGTTCCACGGGAGGGGGCCAAGAGACCCAGTACTTC
j_gene: TRBJ1-2; v_gene: TRBV9; d_gene: TRBD1; abundance: many; CDR3aa: CASNGYGQGDYGYTF; CDR3nt: TGTGCCAGCAATGGGTATGGGCAGGGGGATTATGGCTACACCTTC
j_gene: TRBJ2-2; v_gene: TRBV9; d_gene: TRBD2; abundance: many; CDR3aa: CASSALAGSNTGELFF; CDR3nt: TGTGCCAGCAGCGCACTAGCGGGTTCGAACACCGGGGAGCTGTTTTTT
j_gene: TRBJ2-3; v_gene: TRBV9; d_gene: -; abundance: many; CDR3aa: CASSAPTDTQYF; CDR3nt: TGTGCCAGCAGCGCCCCCACAGATACGCAGTATTTT
j_gene: TRBJ1-2; v_gene: TRBV9; d_gene: -; abundance: many; CDR3aa: CASSPRGLGPNYGYTF; CDR3nt: TGTGCCAGCAGCCCCAGAGGTCTGGGGCCTAACTATGGCTACACCTTC
j_gene: TRBJ1-2; v_gene: TRBV9; d_gene: -; abundance: many; CDR3aa: CASSPGSFGYTF; CDR3nt: TGTGCCAGCAGCCCCGGGTCGTTCGGCTACACCTTC
j_gene: TRBJ2-5; v_gene: TRBV9; d_gene: -; abundance: -; CDR3aa: CASSARETQYF; CDR3nt: TGTGCCAGCAGCGCGCGGGAGACCCAGTACTTC
j_gene: TRBJ2-5; v_gene: TRBV9; d_gene: -; abundance: many; CDR3aa: CASSVVASPQETQYF; CDR3nt: TGTGCCAGCAGCGTAGTTGCCTCCCCCCAAGAGACCCAGTACTTC
j_gene: TRBJ1-1; v_gene: TRBV9; d_gene: -; abundance: many; CDR3aa: CASSVGHGNTEAFF; CDR3nt: TGTGCCAGCAGCGTGGGGCACGGGAACACTGAAGCTTTCTTT
j_gene: TRBJ2-2; v_gene: TRBV9; d_gene: TRBD2; abundance: many; CDR3aa: CASSEGTSLAGELFF; CDR3nt: TGTGCCAGCAGCGAGGGGACTAGCCTGGCCGGGGAGCTGTTTTTT
j_gene: TRBJ2-5; v_gene: TRBV9; d_gene: TRBD2; abundance: many; CDR3aa: CASSVARAGLAVRETQYF; CDR3nt: TGTGCCAGCAGCGTAGCTAGGGCGGGACTAGCGGTCCGAGAGACCCAGTACTTC
j_gene: TRBJ2-2; v_gene: TRBV9; d_gene: -; abundance: many; CDR3aa: CASSTGTNTGELFF; CDR3nt: TGTGCCAGCAGCACCGGGACGAACACCGGGGAGCTGTTTTTT
j_gene: TRBJ2-3; v_gene: TRBV9; d_gene: -; abundance: many; CDR3aa: CASSPGLSTDTQYF; CDR3nt: TGTGCCAGCAGCCCCGGGCTCAGCACAGATACGCAGTATTTT
j_gene: TRBJ2-5; v_gene: TRBV9; d_gene: TRBD2; abundance: few; CDR3aa: CASSVAGGAKETQYF; CDR3nt: TGTGCCAGCAGCGTAGCGGGAGGGGCTAAGGAGACCCAGTACTTC
j_gene: TRBJ2-1; v_gene: TRBV9; d_gene: -; abundance: many; CDR3aa: CASSVLAEIDNEQFF; CDR3nt: TGTGCCAGCAGCGTATTAGCGGAAATAGACAATGAGCAGTTCTTC
j_gene: TRBJ2-3; v_gene: TRBV9; d_gene: TRBD2; abundance: few; CDR3aa: CASNTGTSGRTDTQYF; CDR3nt: TGTGCCAGCAACACCGGGACTAGCGGGAGAACAGATACGCAGTATTTT
j_gene: TRBJ2-5; v_gene: TRBV9; d_gene: -; abundance: many; CDR3aa: CASSALGGSQETQYF; CDR3nt: TGTGCCAGCAGCGCCCTAGGAGGGTCCCAAGAGACCCAGTACTTC
j_gene: TRBJ2-3; v_gene: TRBV9; d_gene: -; abundance: few; CDR3aa: CASSDVQGTDTQYF; CDR3nt: TGTGCCAGCAGTGATGTCCAGGGGACAGATACGCAGTATTTT
j_gene: TRBJ2-5; v_gene: TRBV9; d_gene: TRBD2; abundance: many; CDR3aa: CASSVAAGAGETQYF; CDR3nt: TGTGCCAGCAGCGTAGCTGCGGGAGCTGGGGAGACCCAGTACTTC
j_gene: TRBJ2-5; v_gene: TRBV9; d_gene: -; abundance: many; CDR3aa: CASSPGPPETQYF; CDR3nt: TGTGCCAGCAGCCCCGGGCCCCCAGAGACCCAGTACTTC
j_gene: TRBJ2-3; v_gene: TRBV9; d_gene: TRBD2; abundance: many; CDR3aa: CASSVFQRELTDTQYF; CDR3nt: TGTGCCAGCAGCGTATTCCAGCGGGAGTTAACAGATACGCAGTATTTT
j_gene: TRBJ2-7; v_gene: TRBV9; d_gene: TRBD2; abundance: many; CDR3aa: CASSRAGLASYEQYF; CDR3nt: TGTGCCAGCAGCAGAGCCGGACTAGCAAGTTACGAGCAGTACTTC
j_gene: TRBJ2-5; v_gene: TRBV9; d_gene: -; abundance: many; CDR3aa: CASSVGLAFQETQYF; CDR3nt: TGTGCCAGCAGCGTGGGTCTAGCCTTCCAAGAGACCCAGTACTTC
j_gene: TRBJ2-5; v_gene: TRBV9; d_gene: TRBD2; abundance: many; CDR3aa: CASSVAGGPIETQYF; CDR3nt: TGTGCCAGCAGCGTAGCGGGAGGGCCAATAGAGACCCAGTACTTC
j_gene: TRBJ1-5; v_gene: TRBV9; d_gene: TRBD1; abundance: many; CDR3aa: CASSAGQGTNQPQHF; CDR3nt: TGTGCCAGCAGCGCCGGACAGGGGACAAATCAGCCCCAGCATTTT
j_gene: TRBJ2-1; v_gene: TRBV9; d_gene: TRBD2; abundance: many; CDR3aa: CASSADGTSGYSYNEQFF; CDR3nt: TGTGCCAGCAGCGCGGACGGGACTAGCGGCTATTCCTACAATGAGCAGTTCTTC
j_gene: TRBJ2-2; v_gene: TRBV9; d_gene: -; abundance: many; CDR3aa: CASSVMDTGELFF; CDR3nt: TGTGCCAGCAGCGTAATGGACACCGGGGAGCTGTTTTTT
j_gene: TRBJ2-6; v_gene: TRBV9; d_gene: -; abundance: many; CDR3aa: CASSVGQGAGANVLTF; CDR3nt: TGTGCCAGCAGCGTAGGACAAGGGGCCGGGGCCAACGTCCTGACTTTC
j_gene: TRBJ1-1; v_gene: TRBV9; d_gene: -; abundance: many; CDR3aa: CASNSFGQGSTEAFF; CDR3nt: TGTGCCAGCAACTCGTTTGGGCAGGGAAGCACTGAAGCTTTCTTT
j_gene: TRBJ1-2; v_gene: TRBV9; d_gene: TRBD1; abundance: -; CDR3aa: CASSPGTGGMHYGYTF; CDR3nt: TGTGCCAGCAGCCCCGGGACAGGGGGCATGCACTATGGCTACACCTTC
j_gene: TRBJ2-2; v_gene: TRBV9; d_gene: -; abundance: many; CDR3aa: CASSVGPTRAAGELFF; CDR3nt: TGTGCCAGCAGCGTAGGGCCGACTAGGGCCGCCGGGGAGCTGTTTTTT
j_gene: TRBJ1-1; v_gene: TRBV9; d_gene: TRBD1; abundance: many; CDR3aa: CASSVEPGGNTEAFF; CDR3nt: TGTGCCAGCAGCGTAGAGCCAGGGGGCAACACTGAAGCTTTCTTT
j_gene: TRBJ2-7; v_gene: TRBV9; d_gene: -; abundance: many; CDR3aa: CASSVGQGFGEQYF; CDR3nt: TGTGCCAGCAGCGTAGGCCAGGGGTTTGGCGAGCAGTACTTC
j_gene: TRBJ2-5; v_gene: TRBV9; d_gene: TRBD2; abundance: many; CDR3aa: CASSGRLLAGEETQYF; CDR3nt: TGTGCCAGCAGCGGTAGGTTACTAGCGGGAGAAGAGACCCAGTACTTC
j_gene: TRBJ1-4; v_gene: TRBV9; d_gene: -; abundance: many; CDR3aa: CASSVGSWTNEKLFF; CDR3nt: TGTGCCAGCAGCGTAGGCAGCTGGACTAATGAAAAACTGTTTTTT
j_gene: TRBJ2-2; v_gene: TRBV9; d_gene: -; abundance: many; CDR3aa: CASRAPTGPTGELFF; CDR3nt: TGTGCCAGCAGGGCCCCCACAGGGCCCACCGGGGAGCTGTTTTTT
j_gene: TRBJ2-1; v_gene: TRBV9; d_gene: TRBD2; abundance: many; CDR3aa: CASSVGTSGRGTYNEQFF; CDR3nt: TGTGCCAGCAGCGTAGGGACTAGCGGGAGAGGCACCTACAATGAGCAGTTCTTC
j_gene: TRBJ2-1; v_gene: TRBV9; d_gene: TRBD2; abundance: many; CDR3aa: CASSSGLAGRNEQFF; CDR3nt: TGTGCCAGCAGCTCGGGACTAGCGGGACGCAATGAGCAGTTCTTC
j_gene: TRBJ2-6; v_gene: TRBV9; d_gene: -; abundance: many; CDR3aa: CASSAAWGRSGANVLTF; CDR3nt: TGTGCCAGCAGCGCCGCATGGGGAAGGTCTGGGGCCAACGTCCTGACTTTC
j_gene: TRBJ2-1; v_gene: TRBV9; d_gene: -; abundance: -; CDR3aa: CASSVATYVSSYNEQFF; CDR3nt: TGTGCCAGCAGCGTAGCAACCTACGTTAGCTCCTACAATGAGCAGTTCTTC
j_gene: TRBJ2-7; v_gene: TRBV9; d_gene: TRBD2; abundance: many; CDR3aa: CASSVAGTSGPSYEQYF; CDR3nt: TGTGCCAGCAGCGTAGCTGGGACTAGCGGACCCTCCTACGAGCAGTACTTC
j_gene: TRBJ1-2; v_gene: TRBV9; d_gene: TRBD1; abundance: many; CDR3aa: CASSVDGRGLGYTF; CDR3nt: TGTGCCAGCAGCGTAGATGGCAGGGGGCTTGGCTACACCTTC
j_gene: TRBJ2-3; v_gene: TRBV9; d_gene: -; abundance: many; CDR3aa: CASSGSGAYTDTQYF; CDR3nt: TGTGCCAGCAGCGGTAGCGGAGCTTATACAGATACGCAGTATTTT
j_gene: TRBJ2-2; v_gene: TRBV9; d_gene: TRBD2; abundance: many; CDR3aa: CASSVGLAGKGELFF; CDR3nt: TGTGCCAGCAGCGTGGGACTAGCGGGAAAGGGGGAGCTGTTTTTT
j_gene: TRBJ2-2; v_gene: TRBV9; d_gene: TRBD2; abundance: many; CDR3aa: CASSVLAGRGTGELFF; CDR3nt: TGTGCCAGCAGCGTTTTAGCGGGGCGTGGGACCGGGGAGCTGTTTTTT
j_gene: TRBJ1-5; v_gene: TRBV9; d_gene: -; abundance: many; CDR3aa: CASSVGVYSNQPQHF; CDR3nt: TGTGCCAGCAGCGTTGGGGTTTATAGCAATCAGCCCCAGCATTTT
j_gene: TRBJ2-3; v_gene: TRBV9; d_gene: -; abundance: many; CDR3aa: CASSVVGSADTQYF; CDR3nt: TGTGCCAGCAGCGTAGTTGGCTCCGCAGATACGCAGTATTTT
j_gene: TRBJ2-5; v_gene: TRBV9; d_gene: -; abundance: -; CDR3aa: CASSVVTQETQYF; CDR3nt: TGTGCCAGCAGCGTAGTAACGCAAGAGACCCAGTACTTC
j_gene: TRBJ1-4; v_gene: TRBV9; d_gene: TRBD1; abundance: -; CDR3aa: CASSARDRGFEKLFF; CDR3nt: TGTGCCAGCAGCGCCCGGGACAGGGGTTTTGAAAAACTGTTTTTT
j_gene: TRBJ2-3; v_gene: TRBV9; d_gene: -; abundance: many; CDR3aa: CASSVGQGEFTDTQYF; CDR3nt: TGTGCCAGCAGCGTAGGGCAGGGTGAATTCACAGATACGCAGTATTTT
j_gene: TRBJ2-2; v_gene: TRBV9; d_gene: -; abundance: many; CDR3aa: CASLKGIAGELFF; CDR3nt: TGTGCCAGCCTTAAAGGGATTGCCGGGGAGCTGTTTTTT
j_gene: TRBJ2-7; v_gene: TRBV9; d_gene: -; abundance: -; CDR3aa: CASSRTVSSYEQYF; CDR3nt: TGTGCCAGCAGCCGGACAGTGAGCTCCTACGAGCAGTACTTC
j_gene: TRBJ2-7; v_gene: TRBV9; d_gene: -; abundance: many; CDR3aa: CASSVEAFSSYEQYF; CDR3nt: TGTGCCAGCAGCGTAGAGGCGTTTAGCTCCTACGAGCAGTACTTC
j_gene: TRBJ2-3; v_gene: TRBV9; d_gene: TRBD2; abundance: many; CDR3aa: CASGSGRAPDTQYF; CDR3nt: TGTGCCAGCGGTAGCGGGAGGGCCCCAGATACGCAGTATTTT